The 6 T cell receptor beta chains reported below all come from one sample, sequenced in a study of cytomegalovirus exposure and HLA in healthy donors. PCR employed 60 Vbeta and 13 Jbeta primers. Sequenced by immunoSEQ multiplex PCR; TCRdb stores in-frame clones only, minus some. The sample yields over 100,000 clones, around 77% seen once. The sample consisted of PBMCs. These receptors were taken from a male donor in good health and CMV-seropositive.

The V and J genes are TRBV11-2 and TRBJ1-2, with D maybe TRBD1 (6 bases). The CDR3 is 14 amino acids. Trimming took 5 bases from V and 4 from J, leaving 14 bases between them. Germline assignment: CDR1 SGHAT and CDR2 FQNNGV. Written as DNA, the CDR3 is TGTGCCAGCAGCCCCCTTGGGGGCCTCTATGGCTACACCTTC. It yields the protein CASSPLGGLYGYTF.

This chain connects TRBV6-1 to TRBJ2-1, with D uncertain. This CDR3 has 13 amino acids. Germline V gene sequence: CDR1 MNHNS, CDR2 SASEGT. The V gene lost 7 bases and the J gene lost 6 bases, with 13 bases spanning the gap. CDR3 bases: TGTGCCAGCACCCCCGACACCCTCAATGAGCAGTTCTTC. It specifies CASTPDTLNEQFF.

This sequence joins TRBV10-3 and TRBJ2-5, with a weak D call TRBD1 (6 bases). Germline V CDR1 and CDR2: ENHRY, SYGVKD. The CDR3 is 13 amino acids. Trimming pared 8 bases from V and 1 base from J, leaving 11 bases between. The chain's CDR3 is CAIEGESQETQYF. Written as DNA, the CDR3 is TGTGCCATCGAGGGGGAGAGCCAAGAGACCCAGTACTTC.

Only a few counts were recorded for this clone. The chain combines TRBV11-3 with TRBJ2-1, with 10 bases lining up with TRBD2. Germline loops: CDR1 SGHNT, CDR2 YENEEA. The V gene end was trimmed by 3 bases and the J gene end by 6 bases; junction bases not matched to a gene: 8. The CDR3 covers 16 residues. Here the CDR3 DNA reads TGTGCCAGCAGCTTTCGAGTAACTAGCGGGATCAATGAGCAGTTCTTC. Amino acids: CASSFRVTSGINEQFF.

The J gene is TRBJ1-1, the V gene TRBV5-1; D ambiguous. Germline loops: CDR1 SGHRS, CDR2 YFSETQ. The CDR3 has 13 residues. Trimming stripped 2 bases from V and 5 bases from J, with 10 bases between. The CDR3 region has the DNA TGCGCCAGCAGCTTTGGGAGTGGGACTGAAGCTTTCTTT. Its protein is CASSFGSGTEAFF.

Comments on this clone: The sample contains more than one DNA sequence encoding this CDR3. The V and J genes are TRBV5-1 and TRBJ2-1, with 13 bases fitting TRBD2. Germline loops: CDR1 SGHRS, CDR2 YFSETQ. This CDR3 has 15 amino acids. The V and J ends lost 4 bases and 6 bases, in that order; junction bases with no gene match: 4. As DNA, the CDR3 is TGCGCCAGCAGCGGGGGGACTAGCGGGACCAATGAGCAGTTCTTC. This sequence encodes CASSGGTSGTNEQFF.